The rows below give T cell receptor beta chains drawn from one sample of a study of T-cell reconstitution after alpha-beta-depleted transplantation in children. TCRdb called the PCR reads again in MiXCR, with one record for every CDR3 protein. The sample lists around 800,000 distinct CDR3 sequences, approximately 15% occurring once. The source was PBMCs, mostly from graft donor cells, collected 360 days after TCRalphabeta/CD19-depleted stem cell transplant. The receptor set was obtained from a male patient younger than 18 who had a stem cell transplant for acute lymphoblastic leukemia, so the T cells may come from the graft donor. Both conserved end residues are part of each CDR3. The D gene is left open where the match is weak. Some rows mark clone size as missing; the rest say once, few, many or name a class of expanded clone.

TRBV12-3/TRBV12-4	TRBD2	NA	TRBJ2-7	TGTGCCAGCAGTCCTGAACGGGGGCTAGCGGGGCTCTACGAGCAGTACTTC	CASSPERGLAGLYEQYF
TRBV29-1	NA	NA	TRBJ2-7	TGCAGCGTTGAGGGGGGAATAGGGGAGCAGTACTTC	CSVEGGIGEQYF
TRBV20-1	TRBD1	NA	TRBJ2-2	TGCAGTGCTAGAGATTGGCAGGGGGCCAGCGGGGAGCTGTTTTTT	CSARDWQGASGELFF
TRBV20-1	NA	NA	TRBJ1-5	TGCAGTGCTATACACTTTTATAGCAATCAGCCCCAGCATTTT	CSAIHFYSNQPQHF
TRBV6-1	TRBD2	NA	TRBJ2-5	TGTGCCAGCACCTACGGGGGGGACCTCCTCCAAGAGACCCAGTACTTC	CASTYGGDLLQETQYF
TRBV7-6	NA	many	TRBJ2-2	TGTGCCAGCAGCTCGAGGAGTACCGGGGAGCTGTTTTTT	CASSSRSTGELFF
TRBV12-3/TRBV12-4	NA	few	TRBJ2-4	TGTGCCAGCAGTACCGGCTCCAGGGGAAACATTCAGTACTTC	CASSTGSRGNIQYF
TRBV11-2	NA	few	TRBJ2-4	TGTGCCAGCAGCTTAGGTATTCTAACTCCACTAGCCAAAAACATTCAGTACTTC	CASSLGILTPLAKNIQYF
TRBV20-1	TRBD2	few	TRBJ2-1	TGCAGTGCTAGCCGAAGCGGGAGGGTAAGCTCCTACAATGAGCAGTTCTTC	CSASRSGRVSSYNEQFF
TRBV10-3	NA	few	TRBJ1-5	TGTGCCATCAGAAGGGAAGTTGGACAGCCCCAGCATTTT	CAIRREVGQPQHF
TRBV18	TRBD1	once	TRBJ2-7	TGTGCCAGCTCACCCAAAAGGACAGGCCGCGACTACGAGCAGTACTTC	CASSPKRTGRDYEQYF
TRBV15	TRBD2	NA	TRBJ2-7	TGTGCCACCAGCAAATTAGCGGGAGGAGAATACGAGCAGTACTTC	CATSKLAGGEYEQYF
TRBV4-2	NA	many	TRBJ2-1	TGTGCCAGCAGCCAAGATAAGCAGTTCTTC	CASSQDKQFF